The clone carrying this TCR beta chain showed up many times. Preparation of the TCRbeta library used unique molecular identifiers. In TCRdb, the PCR reads were re-called with MiXCR into one record per CDR3 protein. The sample consists of 640,000 or so distinct CDR3 sequences, roughly 17% of them appearing once. The record originates from a study of T-cell reconstitution after alpha-beta-depleted transplantation in children. Germline-derived CDR1 and CDR2 are SGHRS and YFSETQ. V lost 2 bases to trimming and J lost 0 bases, with 9 bases between them. The CDR3 loop spans 15 amino acids. The chain recombines TRBV5-1 with TRBJ2-1, with D perhaps matching TRBD1 (6 bases). The sample was PBMCs from the stem cell graft donor, taken from the stem cell graft. The receptor's source is a human donor who donated a stem cell graft to a child with acute myeloid leukemia. CDR3 bases: TGCGCCAGCAGCTTAACAGGGAGCTCCTACAATGAGCAGTTCTTC. Translated, it gives CASSLTGSSYNEQFF.